These 4 T cell receptor beta chains were sequenced from one sample in a study of CD8+ T cells in alopecia areata. As the sequencing template, cDNA was produced by extracting RNA and reverse transcribing it. The table came from immunoSEQ multiplex PCR; TCRdb's copy has only in-frame clones and leaves some out. The data show more than 100,000 clones, roughly three fifths seen once. This specimen consisted of CD4+ T cells sorted from blood, obtained at week 0. Receptor source: a human donor with alopecia areata.

This clone came up a few times. The rearrangement joins TRBV19 to TRBJ2-2; D is possibly TRBD2 (5 bases). CDR3 length: 16 residues. V was pared by 5 bases and J by 6 bases, with 19 bases between. The V gene's germline CDR1 is LNHDA and CDR2 SQIVND (reference sequence). In nucleotides, the CDR3 is TGTGCCAGTAGTGGGAGAGCCTCCCTGGGCCCCGGGGAGCTGTTTTTT. Its protein product is CASSGRASLGPGELFF.

This clone was counted a single time. The chain couples TRBV7-2 to TRBJ2-7; 10 bases are shared with TRBD1. The trim removed 7 bases at V and 4 bases at J, leaving 7 bases unmatched. The CDR3 is made up of 14 amino acids. Germline V gives CDR1 SGHTA, CDR2 FQGNSA. The CDR3 loop reads CASNHRDRGYEQYF. The CDR3 DNA reads TGTGCCAGCAACCACCGGGACAGGGGTTACGAGCAGTACTTC.

This clone showed up just a few times. This rearrangement joins TRBV6-5 to TRBJ2-5, with D unresolved. CDR1 MNHEY and CDR2 SVGAGI come from the germline V gene. The CDR3 runs 14 residues. V was pared by 0 bases and J by 2 bases, with 7 bases between. The CDR3 protein is CASSYSTLQETQYF. The CDR3 DNA is TGTGCCAGCAGTTACTCGACTCTACAAGAGACCCAGTACTTC.

This clone came up a few times. The CDR3 loop is CASSHIPRGGDYGYTF. CDR3 coding DNA: TGTGCCAGCAGTCATATCCCCCGGGGGGGGGACTATGGCTACACCTTC. The chain has TRBV27 and TRBJ1-2; a possible D gene is TRBD1 (5 bases). Germline V gene sequence: CDR1 MNHEY, CDR2 SMNVEV (reference sequence). V gave up 5 bases and J gave up 3 bases, with 19 bases separating them. The CDR3 contains 16 residues.